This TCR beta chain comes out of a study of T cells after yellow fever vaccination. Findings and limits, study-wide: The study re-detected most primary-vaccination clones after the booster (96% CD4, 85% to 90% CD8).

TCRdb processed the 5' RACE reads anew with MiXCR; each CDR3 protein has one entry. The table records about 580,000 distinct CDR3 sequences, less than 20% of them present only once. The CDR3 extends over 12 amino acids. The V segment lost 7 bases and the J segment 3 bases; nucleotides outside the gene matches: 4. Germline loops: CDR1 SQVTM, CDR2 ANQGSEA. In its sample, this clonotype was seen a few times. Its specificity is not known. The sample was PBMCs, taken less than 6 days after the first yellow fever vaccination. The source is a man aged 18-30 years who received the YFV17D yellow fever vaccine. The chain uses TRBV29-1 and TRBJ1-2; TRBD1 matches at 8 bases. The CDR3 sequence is CSGETGDYGYTF. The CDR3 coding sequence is TGCAGCGGAGAGACAGGGGACTATGGCTACACCTTC.